A selection of T cell receptor beta chains follows, all from one sample in a study of control samples from healthy donors and cancer patients. Data came from immunoSEQ multiplex PCR; TCRdb stores just in-frame clones and leaves some out. The sample includes 130,000 or so clones, more than 80% seen only once; the top ten take less than 8.5%. Sequenced sample: blood. The receptors derive from a man aged 18 to 29 in good health. Each CDR3 is given with its conserved first and last residue. D genes are given only for firm matches. Some rows have no size entry. The others give once, few or many, or a class for an expanded clone.

J gene	V gene	D gene	clone size	CDR3 protein	CDR3 DNA
TRBJ2-7	TRBV30	.	.	CAWSVHSYEQYF	TGTGCCTGGAGTGTCCACAGCTACGAGCAGTACTTC
TRBJ2-5	TRBV10-3	.	.	CAISESIGKEETQYF	TGTGCCATCAGTGAGTCGATTGGTAAAGAAGAGACCCAGTACTTC
TRBJ1-2	TRBV14	.	.	CASSQDVGARHGYTF	TGTGCCAGCAGCCAAGACGTGGGGGCGCGTCATGGCTACACCTTC
TRBJ1-1	TRBV20-1	.	.	CSATTGSEAFF	TGCAGTGCTACAACAGGGTCTGAAGCTTTCTTT
TRBJ1-1	TRBV30	TRBD1	once	CAWSYGQGTSTEAFF	TGTGCCTGGAGTTATGGACAGGGGACGTCCACTGAAGCTTTCTTT
TRBJ2-7	TRBV3-1/TRBV3-2	.	.	CASSQVSAAGEGWEQYF	TGTGCCAGCAGCCAAGTGAGTGCAGCAGGTGAAGGTTGGGAGCAGTACTTC
TRBJ1-5	TRBV5-5	.	.	CASSLAGGDQPQHF	TGTGCCAGCAGCTTGGCCGGAGGGGATCAGCCCCAGCATTTT
TRBJ1-1	TRBV9	.	once	CASSVGQPRGTEAFF	TGTGCCAGCAGCGTAGGGCAGCCCAGAGGGACTGAAGCTTTCTTT
TRBJ1-5	TRBV7-9	.	.	CASSLGSGTGGNQPQHF	TGTGCCAGCAGCTTAGGGTCTGGCACCGGGGGCAATCAGCCCCAGCATTTT
TRBJ1-1	TRBV18	TRBD1	.	CASSPRTGEAFF	TGTGCCAGCTCACCAAGGACAGGTGAAGCTTTCTTT
TRBJ2-3	TRBV28	TRBD2	.	CASSFPLISGGAFTDTQYF	TGTGCCAGCAGTTTCCCACTCATTAGCGGGGGGGCTTTCACAGATACGCAGTATTTT
TRBJ1-2	TRBV7-9	TRBD1	.	CASSLDGQVNYGYTF	TGTGCCAGCAGCTTAGACGGACAGGTTAACTATGGCTACACCTTC
TRBJ1-1	TRBV29-1	.	.	CSVEALLNTEAFF	TGCAGCGTTGAAGCCTTATTGAACACTGAAGCTTTCTTT
TRBJ2-7	TRBV12-3/TRBV12-4	.	.	CASRPTSSYEQYF	TGTGCCAGCAGACCCACTAGCTCCTACGAGCAGTACTTC
TRBJ2-3	TRBV10-2	TRBD2	.	CASSEGLAPDTQYF	TGCGCCAGCAGTGAGGGACTAGCTCCAGATACGCAGTATTTT
TRBJ2-3	TRBV7-2	.	few	CASSFRLSDTQYF	TGTGCCAGCAGCTTCCGACTGTCAGATACGCAGTATTTT
TRBJ1-2	TRBV4-2	TRBD1	.	CASSQDQTGNYGYTF	TGTGCCAGCAGCCAAGACCAGACAGGGAACTATGGCTACACCTTC
TRBJ1-6	TRBV29-1	.	.	CSVESGGRGSPLHF	TGCAGCGTTGAATCGGGGGGCCGTGGTTCACCCCTCCACTTT
TRBJ1-5	TRBV15	.	.	CATSSDTLNQPQHF	TGTGCCACCAGCAGTGACACTCTCAATCAGCCCCAGCATTTT
TRBJ1-5	TRBV5-1	TRBD1	.	CASSSGQGGQPQHF	TGCGCCAGCAGCTCGGGACAGGGAGGGCAGCCCCAGCATTTT
TRBJ2-1	TRBV24-1	TRBD2	.	CATNGGVFNEQFF	TGTGCCACCAACGGGGGGGTTTTCAATGAGCAGTTCTTC
TRBJ2-5	TRBV6-5	TRBD2	.	CASSSRSGAETQYF	TGTGCCAGCAGTTCCCGTAGCGGGGCTGAGACCCAGTACTTC
TRBJ2-5	TRBV9	.	.	CASSVRGTTKETQYF	TGTGCCAGCAGCGTAAGGGGGACAACCAAAGAGACCCAGTACTTC
TRBJ2-5	TRBV4-2	.	many	CASSPRGAITQETQYF	TGTGCCAGCAGCCCCCGGGGAGCAATTACTCAAGAGACCCAGTACTTC